The 9 T cell receptor beta chains given below trace back to one sample, sequenced in a study of shared clonotypes between healthy human individuals. Only in-frame clones appear in the TCRdb table, and some are missing; sequencing was by immunoSEQ multiplex PCR. The sample holds roughly 700,000 clones; around 67% are singletons and the top ten take 1.5% to 2%. Specimen: memory CD4+ T cells sorted from blood. The subset denotes: CD45RA-negative fraction. Source of these receptors: a woman in her 30s in good health.

V and J are TRBV5-6 and TRBJ1-2; possibly TRBD1 for D (5 bases). The CDR3 has 17 amino acids. V lost 2 bases, J lost 4 bases, and 21 bases lay in between. Germline V lookup: CDR1 SGHDT, CDR2 YYEEEE. The CDR3 loop reads CASSFPGHGHNFYGYTF. The CDR3 DNA reads TGTGCCAGCAGCTTTCCTGGACACGGACACAATTTCTATGGCTACACCTTC.

This clone appeared once. The V gene is TRBV7-9, the J gene TRBJ2-7; D is perhaps TRBD1 (7 bases). The CDR3 is 14 residues long. Germline V gene data show CDR1 as SEHNR and CDR2 as FQNEAQ (reference sequence). Trimming took 4 bases from V and 6 from J, leaving 16 bases between them. In DNA, the CDR3 is TGTGCCAGCAGCTCGACAGGGAGGAGGTCCGAGCAGTACTTC. The encoded protein is CASSSTGRRSEQYF.

The CDR3 protein is CASSMKLQLTGTIYF. CDR3 DNA: TGTGCCAGTAGTATGAAGCTTCAGCTTACAGGCACCATATATTTT. The chain carries TRBV19 and TRBJ1-3; D might be TRBD1 (5 bases). V lost 3 bases and J lost 9, with 18 bases in between. From germline, CDR1 is LNHDA and CDR2 SQIVND (reference sequence). This CDR3 has 15 amino acids.

The chain combines TRBV29-1 with TRBJ1-1; the D is unclear. Germline V CDR1 and CDR2: SQVTM, ANQGSEA. The CDR3 consists of 12 residues. The CDR3 DNA reads as TGCATGGTGGAGGGATGGAACACTGAAGCTTTCTTT. Translation: CMVEGWNTEAFF.

This clone was seen only a few times. J is TRBJ1-2 and V is TRBV2; D possibly corresponds to TRBD1 (6 bases). The germline CDR1 and CDR2 sequences are SNHLY and FYNNEI. CDR3 length: 13 residues. Trimming took off 7 bases at V and 8 bases at J, with 17 bases between the two ends. The DNA for the CDR3 is TGTGCCAGCATCGCCAACAGGGATGGAGGCTACACCTTC. Translated: CASIANRDGGYTF.

The chain combines TRBV2 with TRBJ2-7; D possibly corresponds to TRBD1 (5 bases). The CDR3 covers 15 residues. Germline-derived CDR1 and CDR2 are SNHLY and FYNNEI. The V end lost 1 base, the J end lost 3 bases, and 13 bases lay between the germline ends. The CDR3 here is CASSEVWGNHYEQYF. The DNA of the CDR3 is TGTGCCAGCAGTGAAGTGTGGGGCAACCACTACGAGCAGTACTTC.

This chain links TRBV2 with TRBJ1-1, with unresolved D. V was clipped by 4 bases and J by 7 bases, with 7 bases between them. Germline V gives CDR1 SNHLY, CDR2 FYNNEI. The CDR3 runs to 11 residues. In DNA form, the CDR3 reads TGTGCCAGCAGTGTTGACAATGAAGCTTTCTTT. Translating it yields CASSVDNEAFF.

CDR3 DNA sequence: TGCAGTGCTTTGAAATTCGGGGAGCTGTTTTTT. This translates into CSALKFGELFF. The V and J genes are TRBV20-1 and TRBJ2-2; D ambiguous. This CDR3 comprises 11 residues. Germline values: CDR1 DFQATT, CDR2 SNEGSKA (reference sequence). Trimming removed 5 bases at V and 7 bases at J, with 8 bases between.

The chain has TRBV6-1 and TRBJ2-2; D unresolved. Germline V lookup: CDR1 MNHNS, CDR2 SASEGT. The CDR3 is 14 amino acids. Deletions cut 0 bases from V and 4 bases from J, with 6 bases between. The CDR3 DNA follows: TGTGCCAGCAGTGAAGCATGGGGCACCGGGGAGCTGTTTTTT. This sequence encodes CASSEAWGTGELFF.